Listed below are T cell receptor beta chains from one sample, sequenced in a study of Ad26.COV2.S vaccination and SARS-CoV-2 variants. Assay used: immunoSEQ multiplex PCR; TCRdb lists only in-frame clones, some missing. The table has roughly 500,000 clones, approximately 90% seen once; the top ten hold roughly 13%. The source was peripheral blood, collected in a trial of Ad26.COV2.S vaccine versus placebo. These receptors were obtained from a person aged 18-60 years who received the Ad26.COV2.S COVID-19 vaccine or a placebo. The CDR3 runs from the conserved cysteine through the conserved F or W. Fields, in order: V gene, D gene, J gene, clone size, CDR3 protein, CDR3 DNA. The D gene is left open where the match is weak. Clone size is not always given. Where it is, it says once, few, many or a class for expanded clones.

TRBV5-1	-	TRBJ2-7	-	CASSLGGQLPGEQYF	TGCGCCAGCAGCTTGGGGGGGCAGCTCCCGGGGGAGCAGTACTTC
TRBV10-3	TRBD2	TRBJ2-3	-	CAIRQSGGSTDTQYF	TGTGCCATCAGACAGAGCGGGGGAAGCACAGATACGCAGTATTTT
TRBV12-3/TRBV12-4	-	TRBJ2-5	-	CASSWLPETQYF	TGTGCCAGCAGTTGGCTGCCGGAGACCCAGTACTTC
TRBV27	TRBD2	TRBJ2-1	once	CASSLLRGPAGGNNEQFF	TGTGCCAGCAGTTTACTTCGTGGACCCGCGGGGGGGAACAATGAGCAGTTCTTC
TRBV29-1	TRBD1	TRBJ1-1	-	CSVPGQGPEAFF	TGCAGCGTCCCTGGACAGGGCCCTGAAGCTTTCTTT
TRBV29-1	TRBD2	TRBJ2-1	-	CSVERGTSLEQFF	TGCAGCGTTGAACGCGGGACTAGCCTCGAGCAGTTCTTC
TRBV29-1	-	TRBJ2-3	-	CSVGFPGPDTQYF	TGCAGCGTAGGATTTCCCGGCCCAGATACGCAGTATTTT
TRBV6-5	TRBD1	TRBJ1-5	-	CASRADRGGNQPQHF	TGTGCCAGCAGGGCCGACAGGGGAGGCAATCAGCCCCAGCATTTT
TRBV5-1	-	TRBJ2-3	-	CASSTQVTGVTDTQYF	TGCGCCAGCAGCACCCAAGTGACAGGCGTCACAGATACGCAGTATTTT
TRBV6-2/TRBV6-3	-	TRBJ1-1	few	CASSYSGQGYMNTEAFF	TGTGCCAGCAGTTATTCGGGGCAGGGATACATGAACACTGAAGCTTTCTTT
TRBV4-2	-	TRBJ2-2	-	CASSPAGRPTGELFF	TGTGCCAGCAGCCCCGCAGGCAGACCCACCGGGGAGCTGTTTTTT
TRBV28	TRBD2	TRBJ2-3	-	CASSPSRWLAGTSTDTQYF	TGTGCCAGCAGCCCCTCCCGGTGGCTAGCGGGGACCAGCACAGATACGCAGTATTTT
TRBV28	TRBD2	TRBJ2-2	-	CASSFPSGRYTGELFF	TGTGCCAGCAGTTTCCCTAGCGGGAGGTACACCGGGGAGCTGTTTTTT
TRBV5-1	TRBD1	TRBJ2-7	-	CASSLRSFGTGVREQYF	TGCGCCAGCAGCTTGCGGTCTTTCGGGACAGGCGTACGCGAGCAGTACTTC